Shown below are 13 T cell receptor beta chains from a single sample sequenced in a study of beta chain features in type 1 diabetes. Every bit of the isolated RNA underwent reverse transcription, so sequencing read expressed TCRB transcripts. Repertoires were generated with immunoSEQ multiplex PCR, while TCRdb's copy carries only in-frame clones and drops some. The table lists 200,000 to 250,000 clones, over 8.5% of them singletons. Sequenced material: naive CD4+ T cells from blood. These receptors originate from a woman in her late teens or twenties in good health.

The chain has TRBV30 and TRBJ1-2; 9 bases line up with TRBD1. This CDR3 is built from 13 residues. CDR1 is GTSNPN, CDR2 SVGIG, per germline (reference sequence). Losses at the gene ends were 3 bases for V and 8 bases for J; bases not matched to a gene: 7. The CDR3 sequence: CAWSEDRGYGYTF. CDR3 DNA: TGTGCCTGGAGCGAAGACAGGGGGTACGGCTACACCTTC.

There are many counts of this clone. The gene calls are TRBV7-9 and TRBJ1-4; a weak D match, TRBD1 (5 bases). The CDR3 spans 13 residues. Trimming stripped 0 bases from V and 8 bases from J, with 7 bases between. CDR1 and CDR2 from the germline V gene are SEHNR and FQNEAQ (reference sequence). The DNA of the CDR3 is TGTGCCAGCAGCTTAGCTGGGGGGGAAAAACTGTTTTTT. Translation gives CASSLAGGEKLFF.

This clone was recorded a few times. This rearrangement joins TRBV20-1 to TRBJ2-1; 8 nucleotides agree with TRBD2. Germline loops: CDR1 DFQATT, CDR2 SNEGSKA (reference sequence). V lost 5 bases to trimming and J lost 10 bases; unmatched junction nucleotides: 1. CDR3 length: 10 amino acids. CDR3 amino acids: CSAVAGEQFF. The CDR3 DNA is TGCAGTGCTGTAGCGGGAGAGCAGTTCTTC.

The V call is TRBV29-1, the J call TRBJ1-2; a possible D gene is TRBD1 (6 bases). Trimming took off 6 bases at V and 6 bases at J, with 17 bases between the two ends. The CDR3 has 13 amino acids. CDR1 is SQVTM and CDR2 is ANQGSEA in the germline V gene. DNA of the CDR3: TGCAGCGTGCAACAAAACCAGGGGAATGGCTACACCTTC. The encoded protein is CSVQQNQGNGYTF.

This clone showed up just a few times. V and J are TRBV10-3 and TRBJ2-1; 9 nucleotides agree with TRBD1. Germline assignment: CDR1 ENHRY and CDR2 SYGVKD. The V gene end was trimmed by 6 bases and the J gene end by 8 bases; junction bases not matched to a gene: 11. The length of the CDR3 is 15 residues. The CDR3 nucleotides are TGTGCCATCAGAGAACCGGGACAGGGCATTGATGAGCAGTTCTTC. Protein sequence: CAIREPGQGIDEQFF.

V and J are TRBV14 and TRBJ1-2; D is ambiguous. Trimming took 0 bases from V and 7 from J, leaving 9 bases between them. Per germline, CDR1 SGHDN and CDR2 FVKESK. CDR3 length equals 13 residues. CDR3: CASSQELGGGYTF. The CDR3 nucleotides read TGTGCCAGCAGCCAAGAACTAGGCGGTGGCTACACCTTC.

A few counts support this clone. Here the CDR3 reads CASSLAEVGFSEQFF. The DNA of the CDR3 is TGTGCCAGCAGTTTGGCGGAGGTTGGCTTTAGTGAGCAGTTCTTC. The rearrangement links TRBV6-5 to TRBJ2-1, with D possibly being TRBD2 (5 bases). The CDR3 totals 15 residues. Germline assignment: CDR1 MNHEY and CDR2 SVGAGI. With 4 bases removed from V and 9 bases from J, the gap between germline ends came to 19 bases.

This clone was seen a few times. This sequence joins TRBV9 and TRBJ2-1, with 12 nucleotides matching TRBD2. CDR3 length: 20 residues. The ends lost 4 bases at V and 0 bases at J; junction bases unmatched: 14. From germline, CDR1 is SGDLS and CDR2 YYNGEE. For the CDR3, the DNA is TGTGCCAGCAGCCCAGGACTAGCGGGACCGAAGATTCCCTCCTACAATGAGCAGTTCTTC. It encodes CASSPGLAGPKIPSYNEQFF.

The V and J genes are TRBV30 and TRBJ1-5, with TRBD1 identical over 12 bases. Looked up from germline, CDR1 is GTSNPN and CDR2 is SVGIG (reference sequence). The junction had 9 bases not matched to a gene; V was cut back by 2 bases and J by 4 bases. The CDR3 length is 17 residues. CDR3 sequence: CAWSKGTGGGWNQPQHF. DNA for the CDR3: TGTGCCTGGAGTAAGGGGACAGGGGGCGGTTGGAATCAGCCCCAGCATTTT.

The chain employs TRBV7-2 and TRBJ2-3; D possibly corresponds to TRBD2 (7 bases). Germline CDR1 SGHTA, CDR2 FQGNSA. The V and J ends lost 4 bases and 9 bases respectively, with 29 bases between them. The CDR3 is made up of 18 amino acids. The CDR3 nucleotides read TGTGCCAGCAGCTGGGGGGCGGGGGCGCTCCGTGGCGACAAAACGCAGTATTTT. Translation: CASSWGAGALRGDKTQYF.

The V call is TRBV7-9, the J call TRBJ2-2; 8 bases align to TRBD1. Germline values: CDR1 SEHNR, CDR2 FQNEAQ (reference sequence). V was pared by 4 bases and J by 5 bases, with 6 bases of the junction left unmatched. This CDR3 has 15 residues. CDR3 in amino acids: CASSSDRGRTGELFF. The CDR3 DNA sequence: TGTGCCAGCAGCTCTGACAGGGGTAGGACCGGGGAGCTGTTTTTT. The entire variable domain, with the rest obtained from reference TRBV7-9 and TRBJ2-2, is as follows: DTGVSQNPRHKITKRGQNVTFRCDPISEHNRLYWYRQTLGQGPEFLTYFQNEAQLEKSRLLSDRFSAERPKGSFSTLEIQRTEQGDSAMYLCASSSDRGRTGELFFGEGSRLTVL.

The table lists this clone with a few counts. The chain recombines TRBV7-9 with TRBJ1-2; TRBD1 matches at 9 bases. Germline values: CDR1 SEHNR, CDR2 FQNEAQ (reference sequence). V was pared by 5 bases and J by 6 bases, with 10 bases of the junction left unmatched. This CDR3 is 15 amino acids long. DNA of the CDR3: TGTGCCAGCAGCCATACCGGGACAGGGAGCGATGGCTACACCTTC. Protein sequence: CASSHTGTGSDGYTF.

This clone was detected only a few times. The CDR3 DNA follows: TGCAGCGGCCTGCTGACTGCGGGTTCGCGGGGGAACTACAATGAGCAGTTCTTC. It yields the protein CSGLLTAGSRGNYNEQFF. The chain recombines TRBV29-1 with TRBJ2-1; TRBD2 aligns across 7 bases. J gave up 3 bases and V 7 bases, and 21 bases lay outside the gene matches. CDR1 is SQVTM, CDR2 ANQGSEA, per germline. The CDR3 extends over 18 amino acids.